One sample yielded the 3 T cell receptor beta chains listed below, sequenced in a study of T cell responses to AZD1222 COVID-19 vaccine. Only in-frame clones appear in the TCRdb table, and some are missing; sequencing was by immunoSEQ multiplex PCR. The data hold about 110,000 clones, with around 90% observed a single time. The sequencing used peripheral blood, collected on day 0 of MenACWY control vaccination. The receptors here all came from an adult in good health.

CDR3 DNA sequence: TGTGCCAGCAGTGAGGGAACGCCACGTCAGCCCCAGCATTTT. This sequence encodes CASSEGTPRQPQHF. The chain carries TRBV2 and TRBJ1-5; D ambiguous. Germline loops: CDR1 SNHLY, CDR2 FYNNEI. V was shortened by 3 bases and J by 6 bases, with 12 bases between the two germline ends. The CDR3 spans 14 residues.

The gene calls are TRBV6-1 and TRBJ2-3; TRBD2 matches at 8 bases. The trim removed 3 bases at V and 2 bases at J, leaving 4 bases unmatched. Germline loops: CDR1 MNHNS, CDR2 SASEGT. There are 15 residues in the CDR3. CDR3 DNA sequence: TGTGCCAGCAGTGAGATTAGCGGGACCACAGATACGCAGTATTTT. Its translation is CASSEISGTTDTQYF.

The chain joins TRBV5-4 to TRBJ2-7; D not certain. Germline values: CDR1 SGHNT, CDR2 YYREEE (reference sequence). V shed 6 bases and J shed 3 bases, with 31 bases lying between them. CDR3 size: 19 residues. DNA of the CDR3: TGTGCCAGCATACATTCGGACCGATCTCGGAGAAACCCCCTCTACGAGCAGTACTTC. Protein sequence: CASIHSDRSRRNPLYEQYF.